The 8 T cell receptor beta chains presented below share a single source sample, sequenced in a study of T cells after yellow fever vaccination. TCRdb independently ran MiXCR on the 5' RACE reads; one entry per CDR3 protein. The repertoire has 180,000 or so distinct CDR3 sequences, about 10% of them found once; the top ten carry about 40%. The sequencing used CD8+ T cells sorted from PBMCs, collected 15 days after the yellow fever booster vaccination. These TCRs come from a man in his late teens or twenties who received the YFV17D yellow fever vaccine.

The chain links TRBV12-3 or TRBV12-4 to TRBJ1-6, with 11 bases fitting TRBD1. This CDR3 contains 16 residues. With 4 bases clipped from V and 9 bases from J, the junction kept 8 bases outside the gene matches. The CDR3 loop is CASSYGTGGIFSPLHF. DNA for the CDR3: TGTGCCAGCAGTTACGGGACAGGGGGAATCTTTTCACCCCTCCACTTT.

The rearrangement uses TRBV24-1 and TRBJ2-4; D is unclear. Per the germline V gene, CDR1 is KGHDR and CDR2 is SFDVKD. Between the trimmed V and J ends, which lost 1 base and 5 bases, there was a span of 5 bases. The CDR3 runs to 13 residues. CDR3 nucleotides: TGTGCCACCAGTGATTTAGCAGAAAACATTCAGTACTTC. Protein sequence: CATSDLAENIQYF.

This clonotype has more than one count but fewer than ten. The V gene is TRBV27, the J gene TRBJ2-1; D perhaps matches TRBD2 (6 bases). The CDR3 spans 16 residues. The V and J ends lost 0 bases and 4 bases respectively, with 13 bases between them. Germline values: CDR1 MNHEY, CDR2 SMNVEV (reference sequence). CDR3 DNA: TGTGCCAGCAGTTTATCTTCCGGGAGCCGATACAATGAGCAGTTCTTC. Its protein product is CASSLSSGSRYNEQFF.

In this sample, this clonotype turned up a few times. CDR3 protein: CASSYSTEADEQYF. In DNA form, the CDR3 reads TGTGCCAGCAGTTACTCGACCGAGGCGGACGAGCAGTACTTC. The chain couples TRBV6-5 to TRBJ2-7; no clear D. V was pared by 0 bases and J by 5 bases, with 11 bases between. Germline V gene lookup returns CDR1 MNHEY and CDR2 SVGAGI. This CDR3 spans 14 amino acids.

This clonotype has more than one count but fewer than ten. The chain couples TRBV19 to TRBJ2-1; TRBD2 matches at 10 bases. Per the germline V gene, CDR1 is LNHDA and CDR2 is SQIVND (reference sequence). CDR3 length: 17 residues. V lost 1 base and J lost 2; bases outside the gene matches: 5. CDR3 DNA sequence: TGTGCCAGTAGTATAGGTCCCCTAGCGGGGGCCTACAATGAGCAGTTCTTC. It encodes CASSIGPLAGAYNEQFF.

The rearrangement links TRBV4-1 to TRBJ1-1; D is perhaps TRBD1 (5 bases). V lost 0 bases to trimming and J lost 0 bases, with 8 bases between them. CDR3 length equals 15 residues. The germline gives CDR1 MGHRA, CDR2 YSYEKL. Here the CDR3 DNA reads TGCGCCAGCAGCCAAGAAAGGGGCTTGAACACTGAAGCTTTCTTT. Its translation is CASSQERGLNTEAFF.

The genes are TRBV15 and TRBJ2-2; perhaps TRBD1 as D (6 bases). Germline-derived CDR1 and CDR2 are LNHNV and YYDKDF (reference sequence). The CDR3 has 16 amino acids. V lost 3 bases and J 0 bases, leaving 11 bases between the germline ends. CDR3 nucleotides: TGTGCCACCAGCAGGAACAGGGAATCGAACACCGGGGAGCTGTTTTTT. The encoded protein is CATSRNRESNTGELFF.

This clonotype was found a few times. This chain uses TRBV10-3 with TRBJ1-6, with D maybe TRBD1 (6 bases). The V gene's germline CDR1 is ENHRY and CDR2 SYGVKD. V gave up 2 bases and J gave up 6 bases, with 8 bases separating them. The CDR3 spans 14 residues. Here the CDR3 reads CAISEPDSNSPLHF. In DNA, the CDR3 is TGTGCCATCAGTGAGCCGGACAGTAATTCACCCCTCCACTTT.